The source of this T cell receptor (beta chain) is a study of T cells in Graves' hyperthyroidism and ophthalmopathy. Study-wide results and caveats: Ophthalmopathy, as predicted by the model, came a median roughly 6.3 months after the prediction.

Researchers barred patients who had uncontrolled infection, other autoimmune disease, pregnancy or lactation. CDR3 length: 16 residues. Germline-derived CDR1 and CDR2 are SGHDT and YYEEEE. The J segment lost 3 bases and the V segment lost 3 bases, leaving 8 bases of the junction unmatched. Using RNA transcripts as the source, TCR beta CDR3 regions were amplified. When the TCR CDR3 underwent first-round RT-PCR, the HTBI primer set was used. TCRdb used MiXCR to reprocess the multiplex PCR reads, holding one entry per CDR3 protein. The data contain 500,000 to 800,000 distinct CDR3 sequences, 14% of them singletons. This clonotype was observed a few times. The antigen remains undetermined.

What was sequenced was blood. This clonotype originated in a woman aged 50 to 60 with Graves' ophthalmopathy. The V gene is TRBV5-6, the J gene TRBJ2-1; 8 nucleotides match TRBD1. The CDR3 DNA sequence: TGTGCCAGCAGCTCTTTAGGACAGGGAGTCTACAATGAGCAGTTCTTC. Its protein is CASSSLGQGVYNEQFF.